The source of this TCR beta chain is a study of spatial heterogeneity in lung cancer. This clonotype was detected a few times. Time point of the sample: sample taken at primary tumor resection. Germline assignment: CDR1 SGHRS and CDR2 YFSETQ. Trimming took off 5 bases at V and 5 bases at J, with 14 bases between the two ends. The CDR3 is 13 amino acids. TCRdb analysed the 5' RACE reads with MiXCR anew, one entry per CDR3 protein. The sample comprises some 100,000 distinct CDR3 sequences, over 9.5% of which are singletons, and about two fifths rests with the top ten. The sample here was PBMCs, taken at surgery. V and J are TRBV5-1 and TRBJ2-7; D call uncertain. The TCR sequence derives from a male donor with early-stage non-small cell lung cancer. The CDR3 protein is CASSLNTVNEQYF. CDR3 DNA: TGCGCCAGCAGTTTAAACACTGTCAACGAGCAGTACTTC.